The source of this T cell receptor (beta chain) is a study of blood T cell repertoires in COVID-19. Study at large: Acute and convalescent COVID-19 specimens originated in the United States, Italy and Spain.

The repertoire was sequenced with immunoSEQ multiplex PCR; TCRdb's copy has only in-frame clones and lacks some. Among around 300,000 clones, more than 75% were seen once, and the ten largest hold 1%. The germline V gene encodes CDR1 MNHEY and CDR2 SVGAGI. Trimming at V came to 6 bases and at J to 2 bases, leaving 7 bases not matched to a gene. This CDR3 is 15 amino acids long. Source material: peripheral blood. This TCR came from a man in his fifties with active or convalescent COVID-19. The chain employs TRBV6-5 and TRBJ2-7; 10 bases line up with TRBD2. CDR3 loop: CASSPSSGGPYEQYF. CDR3 nucleotides: TGTGCCAGCAGCCCGTCTAGCGGGGGTCCCTACGAGCAGTACTTC.